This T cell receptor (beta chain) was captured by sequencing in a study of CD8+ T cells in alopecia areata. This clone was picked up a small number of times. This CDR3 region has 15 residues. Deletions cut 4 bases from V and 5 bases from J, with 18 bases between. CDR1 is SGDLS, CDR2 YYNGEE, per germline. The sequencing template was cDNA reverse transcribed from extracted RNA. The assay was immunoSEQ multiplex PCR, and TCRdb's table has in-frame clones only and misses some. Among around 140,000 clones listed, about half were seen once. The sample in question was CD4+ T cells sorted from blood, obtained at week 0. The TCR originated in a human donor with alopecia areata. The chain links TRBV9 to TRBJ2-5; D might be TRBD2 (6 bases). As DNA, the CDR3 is TGTGCCAGCAGCTATGGGGACTGGCCTGGGGAGACCCAGTACTTC. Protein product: CASSYGDWPGETQYF.